This TCR beta chain was captured by sequencing in a study of T cells in Graves' hyperthyroidism and ophthalmopathy. General study findings and limits: The model foresaw ophthalmopathy a median 6.5 months prior to onset.

Researchers took RNA transcripts and amplified the TCR beta CDR3 regions from them. The HTBI primer set drove a first-round RT-PCR of the TCR CDR3. TCRdb reprocessed the multiplex PCR reads via MiXCR and lists one record per CDR3 protein. Of around 800,000 distinct CDR3 sequences in the sample, around 39% were seen once. This clonotype was detected many times. Its antigen is undetermined. This CDR3 contains 14 residues. The germline V gene encodes CDR1 SQVTM and CDR2 ANQGSEA. The V end lost 5 bases, the J end lost 3 bases, and 16 bases lay between the germline ends. The chain links TRBV29-1 to TRBJ1-2, with unresolved D. This receptor was obtained from a man between 18 and 35 years old with Graves' hyperthyroidism. Specimen: blood. The CDR3 DNA is TGCAGCGTTAACACAGCCAACACGGACTATGGCTACACCTTC. This gives the protein CSVNTANTDYGYTF.